This T cell receptor beta chain was sequenced in a study of T-cell reconstitution after alpha-beta-depleted transplantation in children. Trimming at V came to 2 bases and at J to 5 bases, leaving 3 bases not matched to a gene. CDR1 is LGHNA, CDR2 YSLEER, per germline. This CDR3 contains 15 residues. This clonotype was detected a few times. Researchers prepared the TCRbeta library using unique molecular identifiers, the study reports. Each CDR3 protein gets one entry after TCRdb re-called the PCR reads with MiXCR. Found here are about 610,000 distinct CDR3 sequences, about 10% of them singletons; the top ten hold roughly 3.9%.

Sequencing was performed on PBMCs from the stem cell graft donor, taken from the stem cell graft. The chain joins TRBV4-3 to TRBJ2-3; 11 nucleotides line up with TRBD1. This receptor was identified in a human donor who donated a stem cell graft to a child with acute myeloid leukemia. The CDR3 here is CASSQRTGGIDTQYF. The CDR3 DNA sequence: TGCGCCAGCAGCCAACGGACAGGGGGCATAGATACGCAGTATTTT.